Included here is one T cell receptor (beta chain) sequence, with context. The antigen is not known. Data came from immunoSEQ multiplex PCR; TCRdb stores just in-frame clones and leaves some out. The sample includes roughly 9,300 clones, 86% seen only once; the top ten take about two fifths. Per germline, CDR1 MNHNY and CDR2 SVGAGI (reference sequence). This CDR3 comprises 13 residues. Trimming removed 0 bases at V and 5 bases at J, with 5 bases between. The data originate from a study of T cell clonotyping in hematopoietic cell transplantation. Notes on the study in general: Cells were unsorted, so CD4 and CD8 contributions were not separated. Pathologically expanded recipient clonotypes increased progressively from day 30 to day 180 as diversity fell.

The receptor's source is a human patient who had an allogeneic stem cell transplant, so the T cells may come from the graft donor. The donor label of this sample is uncertain. Some clones in this sample may be carry-over from other donors' samples. The source material was PBMCs, sampled 180 days after allogeneic stem cell transplant. The genes are TRBV6-6 and TRBJ2-1; D remains unclear. CDR3 residues: CASSYSFDNEQFF. CDR3 nucleotide sequence: TGTGCCAGCAGTTACTCGTTCGACAATGAGCAGTTCTTC.